These 14 T cell receptor beta chains share one sample of origin, sequenced in a study of shared clonotypes between healthy human individuals. Sequencing was performed with immunoSEQ multiplex PCR; in TCRdb, only in-frame clones are kept and a portion is missing. The sample includes some 900,000 clones, around 80% of them seen just once. The source material was memory CD4+ T cells sorted from blood. Stated subset: CD45RA-negative fraction. All receptors derive from a man aged 18 to 35 in good health.

This clone came up once. V gene TRBV4-2 combines with J gene TRBJ2-5; a possible D gene is TRBD2 (6 bases). Trimming took off 4 bases at V and 5 bases at J, with 14 bases between the two ends. Germline CDR1 LGHNA, CDR2 YNFKEQ. The CDR3 consists of 14 residues. CDR3 sequence reads: CASSRRGGEETQYF. The CDR3 bases are TGTGCCAGCAGCCGTCGGGGCGGGGAGGAGACCCAGTACTTC.

The chain carries TRBV18 and TRBJ2-7; D gene unclear. The germline V gene encodes CDR1 KGHSH and CDR2 LQKENI. With 2 bases removed from V and 3 bases from J, the gap between germline ends came to 8 bases. This CDR3 comprises 13 residues. The CDR3 spells CASSPIVGYEQYF. The CDR3 region has the DNA TGTGCCAGCTCACCAATTGTGGGCTACGAGCAGTACTTC.

This clone has only one observation. The J gene is TRBJ1-3, the V gene TRBV30, with D perhaps matching TRBD1 (5 bases). The CDR3 is 15 amino acids. The V and J ends lost 2 bases and 4 bases respectively, with 15 bases between them. Germline V lookup: CDR1 GTSNPN, CDR2 SVGIG (reference sequence). CDR3: CAWSKGEKRGNTIYF. CDR3 nucleotide sequence: TGTGCCTGGAGTAAAGGGGAAAAGCGGGGAAACACCATATATTTT.

This clone has just one count. The chain employs TRBV5-1 and TRBJ2-3, with D unresolved. The CDR3 runs to 14 residues. Trimming removed 0 bases from V and 4 bases from J, with 9 bases in between. In germline, CDR1 is SGHRS, CDR2 YFSETQ. The CDR3 coding sequence is TGCGCCAGCAGCTTGGGAGGTCGGTCAGATACGCAGTATTTT. It translates to CASSLGGRSDTQYF.

The chain couples TRBV5-6 to TRBJ2-2; D not resolved. The CDR3 runs 16 residues. CDR1 and CDR2 (germline): SGHDT, YYEEEE. Trimming cost V 3 bases and J 5 bases, with 17 bases left between them. CDR3 loop: CASSYYRTELTGELFF. For the CDR3, the DNA is TGTGCCAGCAGCTACTATCGGACGGAGTTAACCGGGGAGCTGTTTTTT.

V is TRBV7-2 and J is TRBJ2-1; D is possibly TRBD1 or TRBD2 (5 bases each). There are 14 residues in the CDR3. Germline values: CDR1 SGHTA, CDR2 FQGNSA. Trimming removed 1 base at V and 10 bases at J, with 14 bases between. The CDR3 loop is CASSLGSREGEQFF. The CDR3 DNA is TGTGCCAGCAGCTTAGGATCGCGAGAGGGGGAGCAGTTCTTC.

The chain is built from TRBV27 and TRBJ2-1; 15 bases are a match to TRBD2. V gave up 1 base and J gave up 10 bases; unmatched junction bases: 5. Germline V CDR1 and CDR2: MNHEY, SMNVEV (reference sequence). This CDR3 comprises 16 residues. In DNA, the CDR3 is TGTGCCAGCAGTTTATGGACTAGCGGGGGGGCATCCGAGCAGTTCTTC. Its translation is CASSLWTSGGASEQFF.

This rearrangement joins TRBV20-1 to TRBJ2-7; D is undetermined. CDR3 size: 11 residues. CDR1 is DFQATT, CDR2 SNEGSKA, per germline (reference sequence). With 4 bases removed from V and 3 bases from J, the gap between germline ends came to 7 bases. The CDR3 region has the DNA TGCAGTGCTATACTGGTCTACGAGCAGTACTTC. Its protein is CSAILVYEQYF.

J is TRBJ1-1 and V is TRBV10-3; 11 nucleotides agree with TRBD1. Germline-derived CDR1 and CDR2 are ENHRY and SYGVKD. J gave up 5 bases and V 3 bases, and 8 bases lay outside the gene matches. The CDR3 has 16 amino acids. The CDR3 nucleotides are TGTGCCATCAGTGAAGGGGACAGGGGGGGAAAAACTGAAGCTTTCTTT. Translation gives CAISEGDRGGKTEAFF.

V gene TRBV14 combines with J gene TRBJ1-1; no definite D call. The V and J ends lost 4 bases and 4 bases respectively, with 10 bases between them. In germline, CDR1 is SGHDN, CDR2 FVKESK. The CDR3 runs 13 residues. The DNA for the CDR3 is TGTGCCAGCAGCCCGGCAATGGGCACTGAAGCTTTCTTT. This translates into CASSPAMGTEAFF.

In this sample, this clone turned up once. The chain is built from TRBV4-3 and TRBJ2-2, with TRBD1 matching 7 bases. This CDR3 has 17 residues. Germline V lookup: CDR1 LGHNA, CDR2 YSLEER. V trimming: 1 base; J trimming: 4 bases; junction bases outside the gene matches: 9. The CDR3, as DNA: TGCGCCAGCAGCCAAGGTTGGCAGGGGGTATCCACCGGGGAGCTGTTTTTT. Translated: CASSQGWQGVSTGELFF.

In its sample, this clone was seen once. The chain combines TRBV6-1 with TRBJ1-5, with a possible D match to TRBD1 (6 bases). This CDR3 is 16 amino acids long. V lost 2 bases and J 6 bases, leaving 17 bases between the germline ends. Germline CDR1 MNHNS, CDR2 SASEGT. CDR3 coding DNA: TGTGCCAGCAGTGAACAGGGGAAGAATGTTGGTCAGCCCCAGCATTTT. As protein: CASSEQGKNVGQPQHF.

A remark on this clone: The sample contains more than one DNA sequence encoding this CDR3. The chain combines TRBV30 with TRBJ1-3, with D unresolved. The V and J ends lost 0 bases and 0 bases respectively, with 6 bases between them. The CDR3 runs to 14 residues. Germline CDR1 is GTSNPN and CDR2 is SVGIG (reference sequence). The CDR3, as DNA: TGTGCCTGGAGTGTCGGCAGCTCTGGAAACACCATATATTTT. This translates into CAWSVGSSGNTIYF.

The chain has TRBV25-1 and TRBJ2-5; 13 positions match TRBD2. The CDR3 sequence is 17 residues long. Trimming took 3 bases from V and 1 from J; bases not matched to a gene: 5. Germline V lookup: CDR1 MGHDK, CDR2 SYGVNS. For the CDR3, the DNA is TGTGCCAGCAGTGATGTGGGACTAGCGGGGATCCAAGAGACCCAGTACTTC. It codes for CASSDVGLAGIQETQYF.